The 25 T cell receptor beta chains below all came from one sample that was sequenced in a study of regulatory T cells in long-lasting Graves disease. Combining iRepertoire HTBI primers with Arm-PCR of CDR3 regions, the authors built TCR beta libraries. TCRdb recomputed calls from the multiplex PCR reads with MiXCR, one row per CDR3 protein. The table shows roughly 610,000 distinct CDR3 sequences, with less than 20% occurring only once. Time point in this sample: newly diagnosed GD, antithyroid drugs for less than 3 months. PBMC-derived RNA was used for the TCR library. These records were also assigned to another study, of T cells in Graves' hyperthyroidism and ophthalmopathy.

Sequences were derived from peripheral blood mononuclear cells (PBMCs), sampled at new diagnosis, from a patient treated with antithyroid drugs. These receptors all come from a woman aged 30 to 39 with Graves disease.

The chain uses TRBV10-3 and TRBJ2-1; 7 bases agree with TRBD1. Germline trimming cut 5 bases from V and 4 bases from J; bases unmatched to any gene: 8. This CDR3 has 15 amino acids. The germline gives CDR1 ENHRY, CDR2 SYGVKD. The CDR3 DNA is TGTGCCATCAGTCGAGGGGGCGCGGTATACAATGAGCAGTTCTTC. Amino acid sequence: CAISRGGAVYNEQFF.

The CDR3 DNA is TGTGCCAGTAGCTGGACGGGGGCTAGCAATCAGCCCCAGCATTTT. This sequence encodes CASSWTGASNQPQHF. The chain couples TRBV19 to TRBJ1-5; D might be TRBD1 (6 bases). The germline V and J ends were trimmed by 6 bases and 0 bases, with 12 bases remaining between them. The CDR3 is made up of 15 amino acids. Per the germline V gene, CDR1 is LNHDA and CDR2 is SQIVND (reference sequence). The variable domain in full, with the rest retrieved from reference TRBV19 and TRBJ1-5, is DGGITQSPKYLFRKEGQNVTLSCEQNLNHDAMYWYRQDPGQGLRLIYYSQIVNDFQKGDIAEGYSVSREKKESFPLTVTSAQKNPTAFYLCASSWTGASNQPQHFGDGTRLSIL.

The chain joins TRBV29-1 to TRBJ2-1, with TRBD2 as a possible D gene (7 bases). Trimming removed 7 bases from V and 4 bases from J, with 14 bases in between. This CDR3 comprises 13 residues. CDR1 and CDR2 (germline): SQVTM, ANQGSEA. CDR3 DNA: TGCAGCGGTCACGGGGGGCAGTACAATGAGCAGTTCTTC. Translation: CSGHGGQYNEQFF.

The gene calls are TRBV20-1 and TRBJ2-1; the D call may be TRBD1 or TRBD2 (5 bases each). V was trimmed by 1 base and J by 6 bases, leaving 10 bases between them. The CDR3 sequence is 13 residues long. Germline CDR1 and CDR2: DFQATT and SNEGSKA (reference sequence). The CDR3 sequence: CSARVRGLNEQFF. The CDR3 coding sequence is TGCAGTGCTAGAGTTCGGGGCCTCAATGAGCAGTTCTTC.

This clonotype was seen more than once but under ten times. This rearrangement joins TRBV9 to TRBJ2-5; D tentatively fits TRBD1 or TRBD2 (6 bases each). CDR1 SGDLS and CDR2 YYNGEE come from the germline V gene. V lost 3 bases to trimming and J lost 1 base, with 19 bases between them. The CDR3 has 17 residues. The CDR3 DNA follows: TGTGCCAGCAGCGCCTACCCTTCGGGGGCGTCCCAAGAGACCCAGTACTTC. This gives the protein CASSAYPSGASQETQYF.

This clonotype was seen a few times. The chain uses TRBV13 and TRBJ2-7; maybe TRBD2 (5 bases). This CDR3 contains 14 residues. V shed 6 bases and J shed 0 bases, with 12 bases lying between them. From germline, CDR1 is PRHDT and CDR2 FYEKMQ (reference sequence). This CDR3 is CASRPGRDSYEQYF. Here the CDR3 DNA reads TGTGCCAGCAGACCCGGACGGGACTCCTACGAGCAGTACTTC.

This sequence joins TRBV12-3 or TRBV12-4 and TRBJ2-7; 11 positions agree with TRBD1. Trimming took 7 bases from V and 2 from J; bases not matched to a gene: 4. CDR3 length: 14 residues. The chain's CDR3 is CASTTDRGPYEQYF. The CDR3 nucleotides read TGTGCCAGCACCACGGACAGGGGGCCCTACGAGCAGTACTTC.

The rearrangement joins TRBV20-1 to TRBJ1-4, with 7 bases matching TRBD1. CDR1 and CDR2 (germline): DFQATT, SNEGSKA (reference sequence). The CDR3 spans 15 residues. Trimming took 6 bases from V and 3 from J; bases not matched to a gene: 10. CDR3 loop: CSAHDRVSSNEKLFF. The CDR3 bases are TGCAGTGCCCACGACAGGGTATCGTCTAATGAAAAACTGTTTTTT.

About this clonotype: The junction and the germline gene differ at one end; a read error may be behind it. The CDR3 is CASSQLTGGRAFF. Written as DNA, the CDR3 is TGCGCCAGCAGCCAATTGACAGGGGGGCGAGCTTTCTTT. This chain joins TRBV7-9 and TRBJ1-1; 9 bases align to TRBD1. Germline V gene sequence: CDR1 SEHNR, CDR2 FQNEAQ (reference sequence). The CDR3 sequence is 13 residues long.

This clonotype was counted many times. The CDR3 is CASSSPGPPNEKLFF. The CDR3 DNA reads as TGTGCCAGCAGTTCCCCGGGACCGCCTAATGAAAAACTGTTTTTT. The chain couples TRBV28 to TRBJ1-4; D might be TRBD1 (5 bases). V was trimmed by 4 bases and J by 3 bases, leaving 12 bases between them. Per the germline V gene, CDR1 is MDHEN and CDR2 is SYDVKM. The CDR3 has 15 amino acids. The full variable domain, with the rest looked up from reference TRBV28 and TRBJ1-4, is DVKVTQSSRYLVKRTGEKVFLECVQDMDHENMFWYRQDPGLGLRLIYFSYDVKMKEKGDIPEGYSVSREKKERFSLILESASTNQTSMYLCASSSPGPPNEKLFFGSGTQLSVL.

The V call is TRBV29-1, the J call TRBJ2-7; perhaps TRBD1 as D (5 bases). CDR1 is SQVTM, CDR2 ANQGSEA, per germline. V was shortened by 5 bases and J by 3 bases, with 11 bases between the two germline ends. This CDR3 has 12 amino acids. The CDR3 loop reads CSVFLQGYEQYF. As DNA, the CDR3 is TGCAGCGTTTTCCTGCAGGGCTACGAGCAGTACTTC.

The V call is TRBV6-5, the J call TRBJ1-4, with 7 bases that match TRBD1. The CDR3 spans 13 residues. CDR1 is MNHEY and CDR2 is SVGAGI in the germline V gene. V was clipped by 0 bases and J by 8 bases; unmatched bases: 0. The DNA for the CDR3 is TGTGCCAGCAGTTACTCGACAGGGGAAAAACTGTTTTTT. This sequence encodes CASSYSTGEKLFF.

This clonotype was found many times. The rearrangement links TRBV28 to TRBJ1-1, with unresolved D. V was shortened by 1 base and J by 1 base, with 4 bases between the two germline ends. The CDR3 has 13 amino acids. The germline V gene has CDR1 MDHEN and CDR2 SYDVKM. The CDR3 nucleotides read TGTGCCAGCAGTTTATTAGCGAACACTGAAGCTTTCTTT. Residues: CASSLLANTEAFF.

This clonotype was detected many times. The chain joins TRBV28 to TRBJ2-7; 10 bases are a match to TRBD2. This CDR3 spans 15 amino acids. Germline V CDR1 and CDR2: MDHEN, SYDVKM. V shed 8 bases and J 4 bases; nucleotides not matched to a gene: 11. The CDR3 coding sequence is TGTGCCAGCGGGGATAGCGGGAGGCCCCCTTACGAGCAGTACTTC. This encodes CASGDSGRPPYEQYF.

This clonotype turned up a few times. The chain employs TRBV27 and TRBJ2-1; 10 bases align to TRBD2. The CDR3 sequence is 15 residues long. V lost 3 bases, J lost 8 bases, and 7 bases stayed unmatched. CDR1 is MNHEY and CDR2 is SMNVEV in the germline V gene (reference sequence). As DNA, the CDR3 is TGTGCCAGCAGTTTTCTAGCGGGAGAAATCGATGAGCAGTTCTTC. Translating it yields CASSFLAGEIDEQFF.

The V call is TRBV12-3 or TRBV12-4, the J call TRBJ1-4; D not resolved. The CDR3 is made up of 15 amino acids. With 6 bases removed from V and 0 bases from J, the gap between germline ends came to 11 bases. The CDR3: CASSQSAATNEKLFF. Written as DNA, the CDR3 is TGTGCCAGCAGCCAATCGGCTGCAACTAATGAAAAACTGTTTTTT.

Many counts were recorded for this clonotype. The chain recombines TRBV7-8 with TRBJ1-2; D is possibly TRBD1 (6 bases). V lost 6 bases, J lost 4 bases, and 9 bases lay in between. The CDR3 runs to 12 residues. CDR1 SGHVS and CDR2 FQNEAQ come from the germline V gene. CDR3: CASSSDSYGYTF. Here the CDR3 DNA reads TGTGCCAGCAGTTCGGACAGCTATGGCTACACCTTC. Full variable domain (missing parts from reference TRBV7-8 and TRBJ1-2): GAGVSQSPRYKVAKRGQDVALRCDPISGHVSLFWYQQALGQGPEFLTYFQNEAQLDKSGLPSDRFFAERPEGSVSTLKIQRTQQEDSAVYLCASSSDSYGYTFGSGTRLTVV.

This clonotype was counted only a few times. The gene calls are TRBV5-6 and TRBJ2-7, with D possibly being TRBD1 (5 bases). Trimming took off 6 bases at V and 0 bases at J, with 13 bases between the two ends. The CDR3 length is 14 residues. CDR1 is SGHDT, CDR2 YYEEEE, per germline. The CDR3 coding sequence is TGTGCCAGCACCCTTGGTACAGGCTCCTACGAGCAGTACTTC. Protein: CASTLGTGSYEQYF.

This clonotype has ten or more counts. The gene calls are TRBV12-3 or TRBV12-4 and TRBJ2-3; D remains ambiguous. The CDR3 is made up of 11 amino acids. The V end was cut by 6 bases, the J end by 9 bases, with 10 bases between. The CDR3 coding sequence is TGTGCCAGCAGCGTAGCAGTCACGCAGTATTTT. Amino acids: CASSVAVTQYF.

This clonotype was detected ten times or more. The chain is built from TRBV7-8 and TRBJ1-1; no firm D call. The CDR3 extends over 16 amino acids. The V gene lost 3 bases and the J gene lost 5 bases, with 19 bases spanning the gap. CDR1 and CDR2 (germline): SGHVS, FQNEAQ. CDR3 region: CASSFRVGGSGTEAFF. The CDR3 DNA is TGTGCCAGCAGCTTTAGGGTGGGAGGTAGTGGGACTGAAGCTTTCTTT.

The sample holds a few counts of this clonotype. The rearrangement links TRBV20-1 to TRBJ2-7; 10 bases agree with TRBD2. The CDR3 is 15 residues long. Germline V lookup: CDR1 DFQATT, CDR2 SNEGSKA (reference sequence). Trimming removed 6 bases from V and 2 bases from J; junction bases left unmatched: 10. The CDR3, as DNA: TGCAGTGCAACCGGGACTAGCGCTATCACCTACGAGCAGTACTTC. Amino acid sequence: CSATGTSAITYEQYF.

The rearrangement joins TRBV9 to TRBJ2-7; either TRBD1 or TRBD2 may fit D (5 bases each). CDR3 length: 15 amino acids. Per germline, CDR1 SGDLS and CDR2 YYNGEE. Trimming took off 3 bases at V and 2 bases at J, with 15 bases between the two ends. The CDR3 region is CASSAPGTAPYEQYF. The CDR3 DNA reads as TGTGCCAGCAGCGCCCCCGGGACCGCTCCCTACGAGCAGTACTTC.

Many counts were recorded for this clonotype. This chain's CDR3 is CASSVVPGRDEKLFF. The CDR3 DNA reads TGTGCCAGCAGCGTAGTTCCAGGGAGAGATGAAAAACTGTTTTTT. V is TRBV9 and J is TRBJ1-4; maybe TRBD1 (5 bases). This CDR3 comprises 15 residues. CDR1 is SGDLS and CDR2 is YYNGEE in the germline V gene. Trimming pared 0 bases from V and 6 bases from J, leaving 12 bases between. Filled out from reference TRBV9 and TRBJ1-4, the complete variable domain reads DSGVTQTPKHLITATGQRVTLRCSPRSGDLSVYWYQQSLDQGLQFLIQYYNGEERAKGNILERFSAQQFPDLHSELNLSSLELGDSALYFCASSVVPGRDEKLFFGSGTQLSVL.

This clonotype was found a few times. The junction and the germline gene differ at one end; a read error may be behind it. The gene calls are TRBV5-1 and TRBJ1-3; D not certain. This CDR3 has 16 amino acids. Germline assignment: CDR1 SGHRS and CDR2 YFSETQ. The CDR3, as DNA: TGTGCCAGCAGTTTAGCTACCGGGTCATCTGGAAACACCATATATTTT. Protein: CASSLATGSSGNTIYF. Filled out from reference TRBV5-1 and TRBJ1-3, the complete variable domain reads KAGVTQTPRYLIKTRGQQVTLSCSPISGHRSVSWYQQTPGQGLQFLFEYFSETQRNKGNFPGRFSGRQFSNSRSEMNVSTLELGDSALYLCASSLATGSSGNTIYFGEGSWLTVV.

V gene TRBV5-1 combines with J gene TRBJ1-1; the D gene is possibly TRBD1 (5 bases). Germline V gives CDR1 SGHRS, CDR2 YFSETQ. The CDR3 sequence is 13 residues long. V lost 7 bases and J lost 1, with 11 bases in between. For the CDR3, the DNA is TGCGCCAGCCGGACAAGAACGAACACTGAAGCTTTCTTT. It codes for CASRTRTNTEAFF.